The sequence of this TCR beta chain was determined in a study of blood T cell repertoires in COVID-19. The wider study: The United States, Italy and Spain provided the acute and convalescent COVID-19 samples. From T cells, B-cell-depleted T cells, or PBMCs came the material, which was cDNA or gDNA.

The germline V gene has CDR1 DFQATT and CDR2 SNEGSKA (reference sequence). After removal of 3 bases from V and 6 bases from J, the junction contained 11 bases not matched to a gene. The CDR3 runs to 16 residues. Per the study methods: It was from reference gene primer amplification that nucleated cell counts were estimated. Using immunoSEQ multiplex PCR, the repertoire was profiled, and TCRdb retains in-frame clones only, with some absent. That table furnishes V, J and clone size, whereas the DNA furnished D and trimming. The repertoire holds roughly 500,000 clones, with 89% as singletons. Sample: peripheral blood. The chain recombines TRBV20-1 with TRBJ2-3; 11 bases fit TRBD2. This TCR derives from a man in his late teens or twenties with COVID-19, enrolled during active disease. CDR3 sequence reads: CSASSRATSGTDTQYF. DNA for the CDR3: TGCAGTGCTAGTAGTCGCGCGACTAGCGGGACGGATACGCAGTATTTT.